The TCR beta chain described here comes from a study of T cell responses to AZD1222 COVID-19 vaccine. Some clones are missing from TCRdb's copy, which holds only in-frame ones; the method was immunoSEQ multiplex PCR. In the table there are about 39,000 clones, around 90% of which are singletons. Study-level results: Repertoires were obtained only post-peak T cell response. Mostly white British, mostly female donors; authors suggested clonal diversity may be underestimated.

This CDR3 is built from 15 residues. V lost 2 bases to trimming and J lost 4 bases; unmatched junction nucleotides: 3. Per the germline V gene, CDR1 is SGHNT and CDR2 is YENEEA. As concerns this clone: Its antigen is still unknown.

The sample was peripheral blood, taken 28 days after the second dose of the MenACWY control vaccine. The genes are TRBV11-3 and TRBJ2-1, with 9 positions matching TRBD2. The sequence derives from an adult who received the MenACWY meningococcal vaccine as a control. Written as DNA, the CDR3 is TGTGCCAGCAGCTTAAGCGGGAGGACTTACAATGAGCAGTTCTTC. Its protein product is CASSLSGRTYNEQFF.